This is a list of T cell receptor beta chains from one sample in a study of CD8 T cells in Susac syndrome. MiXCR, applied by TCRdb to the immunoSEQ multiplex PCR reads, yields one record per CDR3 protein. Among some 200,000 distinct CDR3 sequences listed, about 95% were seen once. Sequenced: CD4+ T cells from PBMCs. The receptors were gathered from a human donor in good health. CDR3s include the opening cysteine and the closing phenylalanine or tryptophan. Fields, in order: J gene, D gene, V gene, clone size, CDR3 protein, CDR3 DNA. A D gene is named only where the DNA matches it firmly. Not all rows give a size; the values are once, few, many and, for expanded clones, a class.

j_gene: TRBJ2-1; d_gene: NA; v_gene: TRBV25-1; abundance: NA; CDR3aa: CASMPRGVHNEQFF; CDR3nt: TGTGCCAGCATGCCCAGGGGCGTACACAATGAGCAGTTCTTC
j_gene: TRBJ2-1; d_gene: TRBD2; v_gene: TRBV5-4; abundance: once; CDR3aa: CASSAMSGGYNEQFF; CDR3nt: TGTGCCAGCAGCGCGATGTCGGGAGGGTACAATGAGCAGTTCTTC
j_gene: TRBJ2-5; d_gene: TRBD2; v_gene: TRBV7-7; abundance: NA; CDR3aa: CASSPSRAGVEETQYF; CDR3nt: TGTGCTAGCAGCCCGAGCCGAGCGGGAGTGGAGGAGACCCAGTACTTC
j_gene: TRBJ1-1; d_gene: NA; v_gene: TRBV3-1; abundance: NA; CDR3aa: CASSQLRGQIMNTEAFF; CDR3nt: TGTGCCAGCAGCCAACTCAGGGGCCAAATTATGAACACTGAAGCTTTCTTT
j_gene: TRBJ2-7; d_gene: NA; v_gene: TRBV5-1; abundance: NA; CDR3aa: CASSGRGHEQYF; CDR3nt: TGCGCCAGCAGCGGACGGGGTCACGAGCAGTACTTC
j_gene: TRBJ2-1; d_gene: NA; v_gene: TRBV30; abundance: NA; CDR3aa: CAWSVQASDEQFF; CDR3nt: TGTGCCTGGAGTGTTCAGGCCTCAGATGAGCAGTTCTTC
j_gene: TRBJ2-3; d_gene: NA; v_gene: TRBV29-1; abundance: NA; CDR3aa: CSVSGFTDTQYF; CDR3nt: TGCAGCGTTTCAGGGTTTACAGATACGCAGTATTTT
j_gene: TRBJ2-1; d_gene: TRBD2; v_gene: TRBV18; abundance: NA; CDR3aa: CASSPTSGGSNEQFF; CDR3nt: TGTGCCAGCTCACCGACTAGCGGGGGCTCCAATGAGCAGTTCTTC
j_gene: TRBJ2-2; d_gene: NA; v_gene: TRBV11-2; abundance: NA; CDR3aa: CASSLDFGKGELFF; CDR3nt: TGTGCCAGCAGCTTAGATTTCGGTAAAGGGGAGCTGTTTTTT
j_gene: TRBJ1-5; d_gene: TRBD1; v_gene: TRBV25-1; abundance: NA; CDR3aa: CASSQTGASQPQHF; CDR3nt: TGTGCCAGCAGCCAGACAGGGGCAAGCCAGCCCCAGCATTTT
j_gene: TRBJ2-3; d_gene: TRBD2; v_gene: TRBV25-1; abundance: NA; CDR3aa: CASSEYGGRGRDTQYF; CDR3nt: TGTGCCAGCAGTGAATATGGCGGGAGGGGACGAGATACGCAGTATTTT
j_gene: TRBJ2-1; d_gene: NA; v_gene: TRBV5-1; abundance: once; CDR3aa: CASNPWGSGSYNEQFF; CDR3nt: TGCGCCAGCAACCCCTGGGGTAGCGGCTCCTACAATGAGCAGTTCTTC
j_gene: TRBJ2-1; d_gene: NA; v_gene: TRBV28; abundance: NA; CDR3aa: CASSSLTYNEQFF; CDR3nt: TGTGCCAGCAGTTCCCTTACCTACAATGAGCAGTTCTTC
j_gene: TRBJ1-5; d_gene: TRBD1; v_gene: TRBV18; abundance: NA; CDR3aa: CASSPLGGQGLGSNQPQHF; CDR3nt: TGTGCCAGCTCACCTCTCGGGGGACAGGGCTTGGGGAGCAATCAGCCCCAGCATTTT
j_gene: TRBJ2-7; d_gene: TRBD2; v_gene: TRBV7-9; abundance: NA; CDR3aa: CASSPAASGVMGHEQYF; CDR3nt: TGTGCCAGCAGCCCAGCCGCTAGCGGAGTGATGGGCCACGAGCAGTACTTC
j_gene: TRBJ2-4; d_gene: TRBD2; v_gene: TRBV6-2/TRBV6-3; abundance: NA; CDR3aa: CASSPRLAESYF; CDR3nt: TGTGCCAGCAGTCCACGACTAGCGGAATCATACTTC
j_gene: TRBJ2-5; d_gene: NA; v_gene: TRBV19; abundance: NA; CDR3aa: CASSGGLSLQETQYF; CDR3nt: TGTGCCAGTAGCGGCGGACTGTCCCTCCAAGAGACCCAGTACTTC
j_gene: TRBJ2-1; d_gene: TRBD2; v_gene: TRBV9; abundance: NA; CDR3aa: CASSVATRVAGGPVEQFF; CDR3nt: TGTGCCAGCAGCGTAGCTACAAGGGTAGCGGGAGGGCCGGTTGAGCAGTTCTTC
j_gene: TRBJ2-3; d_gene: NA; v_gene: TRBV20-1; abundance: NA; CDR3aa: CSATKGDTQYF; CDR3nt: TGCAGTGCTACCAAGGGGGATACGCAGTATTTT
j_gene: TRBJ2-4; d_gene: TRBD2; v_gene: TRBV6-6; abundance: NA; CDR3aa: CASSYSPDGRDIQYF; CDR3nt: TGTGCCAGCAGTTACAGCCCGGACGGGAGGGACATTCAGTACTTC
j_gene: TRBJ2-7; d_gene: TRBD2; v_gene: TRBV20-1; abundance: NA; CDR3aa: CSAIVRTRTSGISYEQYF; CDR3nt: TGCAGTGCTATAGTGCGGACGCGGACTAGCGGAATCTCCTACGAGCAGTACTTC
j_gene: TRBJ1-1; d_gene: TRBD1; v_gene: TRBV6-2/TRBV6-3; abundance: NA; CDR3aa: CASSHHRGGGTEAFF; CDR3nt: TGTGCCAGCAGCCACCACAGGGGAGGTGGGACTGAAGCTTTCTTT